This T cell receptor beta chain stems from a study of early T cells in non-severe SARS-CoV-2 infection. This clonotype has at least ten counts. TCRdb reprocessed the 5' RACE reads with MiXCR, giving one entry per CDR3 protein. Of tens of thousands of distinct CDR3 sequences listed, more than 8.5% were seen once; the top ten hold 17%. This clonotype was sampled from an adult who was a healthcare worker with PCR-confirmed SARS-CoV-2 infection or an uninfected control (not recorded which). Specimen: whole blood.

This CDR3 reads CASISISGRVYEQYF. In DNA, the CDR3 is TGTGCCAGCATCTCCATTAGCGGGAGGGTCTACGAGCAGTACTTC. The V call is TRBV28, the J call TRBJ2-7; 11 positions agree with TRBD2. Germline lookup yields CDR1 MDHEN and CDR2 SYDVKM. J lost 3 bases, V lost 7 bases, and 8 bases had no gene match. The CDR3 is 15 amino acids.